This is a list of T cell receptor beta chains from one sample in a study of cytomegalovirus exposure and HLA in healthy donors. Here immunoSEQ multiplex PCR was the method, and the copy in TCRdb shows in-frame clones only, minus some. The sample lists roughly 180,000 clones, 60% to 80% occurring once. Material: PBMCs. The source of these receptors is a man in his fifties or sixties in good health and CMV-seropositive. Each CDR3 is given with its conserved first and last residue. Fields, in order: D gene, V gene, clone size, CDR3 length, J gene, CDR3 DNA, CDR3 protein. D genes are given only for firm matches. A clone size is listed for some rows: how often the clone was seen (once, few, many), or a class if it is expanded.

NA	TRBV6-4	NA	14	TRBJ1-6	TGTGCCAGCAGTGAATTCGGCGGGAATTCACCCCTCCACTTT	CASSEFGGNSPLHF
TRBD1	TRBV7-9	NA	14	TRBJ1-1	TGTGCCAGCATCACCGGGACAGTGAACACTGAAGCTTTCTTT	CASITGTVNTEAFF
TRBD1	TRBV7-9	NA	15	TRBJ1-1	TGTGCCAGCAGCTTAGAAGGGACAGTGAACACTGAAGCTTTCTTT	CASSLEGTVNTEAFF
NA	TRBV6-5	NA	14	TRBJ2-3	TGTGCCAGCAGTTACTCCTATAGACAGGATACGCAGTATTTT	CASSYSYRQDTQYF
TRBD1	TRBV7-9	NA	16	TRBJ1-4	TGTTCCAGCAGCTCCCCCTACAGGGGAGGAGGTGAAAAACTGTTTTTT	CSSSSPYRGGGEKLFF
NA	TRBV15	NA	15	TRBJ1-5	TGTGCCACCAGCAGAGATTGGGCAGGAAATCAGCCCCAGCATTTT	CATSRDWAGNQPQHF
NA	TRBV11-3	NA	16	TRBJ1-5	TGTGCCAGCAGCTCCTTTGTCGGCAGGAACAATCAGCCCCAGCATTTT	CASSSFVGRNNQPQHF
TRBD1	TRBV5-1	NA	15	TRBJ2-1	TGCGCCAGCAGCTGGCCCGGGACAGGGAACAATGAGCAGTTCTTC	CASSWPGTGNNEQFF
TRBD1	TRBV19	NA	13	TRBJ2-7	TGTGCCAGTAGCCGGACAGGAAAAAGGGAGCAGTACTTC	CASSRTGKREQYF
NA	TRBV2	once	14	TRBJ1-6	TGTGCCAGCAGTGAAGCGTCGGGGGTATCACCCCTCCACTTT	CASSEASGVSPLHF
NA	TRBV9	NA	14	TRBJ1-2	TGTGCCAGCAGCGAACAGGGAGCGTCCTATGGCTACACCTTC	CASSEQGASYGYTF
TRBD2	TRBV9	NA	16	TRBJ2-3	TGTGCCAGCAGCCCCTTAGCGGGGGGAAGCACAGATACGCAGTATTTT	CASSPLAGGSTDTQYF
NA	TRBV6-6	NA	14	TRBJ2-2	TGTGCCAGCAGTTACTCGAGGCCCTCCGGGGAGCTGTTTTTT	CASSYSRPSGELFF
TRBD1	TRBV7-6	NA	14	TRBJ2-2	TGTGCCAGCAGCGACAGGGAAGGCACCGGGGAGCTGTTTTTT	CASSDREGTGELFF
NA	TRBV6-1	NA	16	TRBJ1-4	TGTGCCAGCAGTGAAGCCTCGGTTCCAACTAATGAAAAACTGTTTTTT	CASSEASVPTNEKLFF
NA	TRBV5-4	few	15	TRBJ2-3	TGTGCCAGCAGTGCAGGAACCGCTAGCACAGATACGCAGTATTTT	CASSAGTASTDTQYF
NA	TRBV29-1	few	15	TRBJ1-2	TGCAGCGTTGATTTAAGGGGGTTAGGGGGCTATGGCTACACCTTC	CSVDLRGLGGYGYTF
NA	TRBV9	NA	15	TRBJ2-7	TGTGCCAGCAGCGTACTAGGGGAAGCGACCTACGAGCAGTACTTC	CASSVLGEATYEQYF
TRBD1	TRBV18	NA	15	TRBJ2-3	TGTGCCAGCTCCCCCGGACAGGGGGCAACAGATACGCAGTATTTT	CASSPGQGATDTQYF
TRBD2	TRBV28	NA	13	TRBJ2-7	TGTGCCGCCTGGGAGGGGTCATCCTACGAGCAGTACTTC	CAAWEGSSYEQYF
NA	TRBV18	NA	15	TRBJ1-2	TGTGCCAGCTCACCCCTTCCGACAGATGAACATGGCTACACCTTC	CASSPLPTDEHGYTF
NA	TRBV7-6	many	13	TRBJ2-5	TGTGCCAGCAGCCGGGGGAATCAAGAGACCCAGTACTTC	CASSRGNQETQYF
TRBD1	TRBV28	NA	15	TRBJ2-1	TGTGCCAGCACCCCCAGGACAGGGGGCTACAATGAGCAGTTCTTC	CASTPRTGGYNEQFF
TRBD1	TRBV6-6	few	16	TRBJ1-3	TGTGCCAGCAGTTTAAGCCCCGACAGGGAATGGGACACCATATATTTT	CASSLSPDREWDTIYF
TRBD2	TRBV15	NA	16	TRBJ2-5	TGTGCCACCAGCACACTAGCGGGGAACATACAAGAGACCCAGTACTTC	CATSTLAGNIQETQYF
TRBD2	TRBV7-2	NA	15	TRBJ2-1	TGTGCCAGCACCTTAGGACTAGCGGATTACAATGAGCAGTTCTTC	CASTLGLADYNEQFF
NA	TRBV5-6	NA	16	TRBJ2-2	TGTGCCAGCAGGGAGGCGGGGAGGCCGAACACCGGGGAGCTGTTTTTT	CASREAGRPNTGELFF
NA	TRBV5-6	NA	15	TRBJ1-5	TGTGCCAGCAGCTTGGGCCAGGGAAGCAATCAGCCCCAGCATTTT	CASSLGQGSNQPQHF
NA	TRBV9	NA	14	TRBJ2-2	TGTGCCAGCAGCGTAGTTCAGAACACCGGGGAGCTGTTTTTT	CASSVVQNTGELFF